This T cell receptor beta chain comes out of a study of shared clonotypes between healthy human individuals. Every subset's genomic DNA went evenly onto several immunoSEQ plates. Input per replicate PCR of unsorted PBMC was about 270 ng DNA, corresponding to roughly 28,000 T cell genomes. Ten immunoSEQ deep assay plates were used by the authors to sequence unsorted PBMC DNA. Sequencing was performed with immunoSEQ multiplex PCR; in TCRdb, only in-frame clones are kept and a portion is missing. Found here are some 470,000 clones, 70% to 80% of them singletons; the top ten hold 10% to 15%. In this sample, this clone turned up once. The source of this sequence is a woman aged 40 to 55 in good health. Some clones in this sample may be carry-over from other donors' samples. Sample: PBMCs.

This CDR3 reads CASSLGLRQETQYF. CDR3 in DNA: TGTGCCAGCAGCCTGGGACTCCGGCAAGAGACCCAGTACTTC. The chain joins TRBV7-2 to TRBJ2-5, with a possible D match to TRBD2 (6 bases). The germline V gene encodes CDR1 SGHTA and CDR2 FQGNSA. There are 14 residues in the CDR3. Trimming stripped 5 bases from V and 2 bases from J, with 12 bases between.